A selection of T cell receptor beta chains follows, all from one sample in a study of T cells in Graves' hyperthyroidism and ophthalmopathy. From the multiplex PCR reads, TCRdb called clonotypes with MiXCR, one entry per CDR3 protein. The profile shows more than 500,000 distinct CDR3 sequences, roughly 17% of them singletons. Sequenced input: blood. The receptor source for this set is a woman aged 30 to 39 with Graves' hyperthyroidism. The CDR3 runs from the conserved cysteine through the conserved F or W. A D gene is named only where the DNA matches it firmly. Some rows mark clone size as missing; the rest say once, few, many or name a class of expanded clone.

d_gene: NA
j_gene: TRBJ2-1
abundance: few
v_gene: TRBV30
CDR3nt: TGTGCCTGGAGCGTAACAGTGTACAATGAGCAGTTCTTC
CDR3aa: CAWSVTVYNEQFF

d_gene: TRBD1
j_gene: TRBJ2-7
abundance: NA
v_gene: TRBV10-2
CDR3nt: TGCGCCAGCAGTCAGGGGGCGCGGCAGTACTTC
CDR3aa: CASSQGARQYF

d_gene: NA
j_gene: TRBJ1-5
abundance: once
v_gene: TRBV9
CDR3nt: TGTGCCAGCAGCGTAACAGGACGAAGCAATCAGCCCCAGCATTTT
CDR3aa: CASSVTGRSNQPQHF

d_gene: TRBD1
j_gene: TRBJ1-2
abundance: many
v_gene: TRBV28
CDR3nt: TGTGCCAGCATTCGGACAGGGGGCTACTATGGCTACACCTTC
CDR3aa: CASIRTGGYYGYTF

d_gene: TRBD2
j_gene: TRBJ2-1
abundance: many
v_gene: TRBV7-3
CDR3nt: TGTGCCAGCAGCGACCGCGGGAGGGCCCTCGGGGATGAGCAGTTCTTC
CDR3aa: CASSDRGRALGDEQFF

d_gene: NA
j_gene: TRBJ2-1
abundance: NA
v_gene: TRBV7-9
CDR3nt: TGTGCCAGCAGCTTAGTTCTAGTCGAGGAGCAGTTCTTC
CDR3aa: CASSLVLVEEQFF

d_gene: TRBD2
j_gene: TRBJ2-3
abundance: few
v_gene: TRBV2
CDR3nt: TGTGCCAGCAGTGGGGCTAGCGGGAGGGCCGCCACAGATACGCAGTATTTT
CDR3aa: CASSGASGRAATDTQYF

d_gene: TRBD2
j_gene: TRBJ2-3
abundance: many
v_gene: TRBV20-1
CDR3nt: TGCAGTGCTAGAGATGGGGATAGCGGGAGTACAGATACGCAGTATTTT
CDR3aa: CSARDGDSGSTDTQYF

d_gene: NA
j_gene: TRBJ1-1
abundance: NA
v_gene: TRBV29-1
CDR3nt: TGCAGCGTTCAACAGGGTGTGGGGCTGGTAAACACTGAAGCTTTCTTT
CDR3aa: CSVQQGVGLVNTEAFF

d_gene: NA
j_gene: TRBJ2-5
abundance: many
v_gene: TRBV18
CDR3nt: TGTGCCAGCTCACCAGGGGGGAGAGAAGAGACCCAGTACTTC
CDR3aa: CASSPGGREETQYF

d_gene: NA
j_gene: TRBJ2-2
abundance: many
v_gene: TRBV12-3/TRBV12-4
CDR3nt: TGTGCCAGCAGTTTTGGTACCGGGGAGCTGTTTTTT
CDR3aa: CASSFGTGELFF

d_gene: TRBD2
j_gene: TRBJ2-1
abundance: few
v_gene: TRBV7-2
CDR3nt: TGTGCCAGCAGCTTATCTGGCGGGGGGAGCCCTCTCTACAATGAGCAGTTCTTC
CDR3aa: CASSLSGGGSPLYNEQFF

d_gene: TRBD2
j_gene: TRBJ2-7
abundance: many
v_gene: TRBV27
CDR3nt: TGTGCCAGCAGTTTGGTTGGACTTTCTGGGACTAGCGGGGGTTCCTACGAGCAGTACTTC
CDR3aa: CASSLVGLSGTSGGSYEQYF

d_gene: NA
j_gene: TRBJ2-1
abundance: NA
v_gene: TRBV27
CDR3nt: TGTGCCAGCGTCGCGGGGACGGGTGAGCAGTTCTTC
CDR3aa: CASVAGTGEQFF

d_gene: NA
j_gene: TRBJ1-4
abundance: NA
v_gene: TRBV12-3/TRBV12-4
CDR3nt: TGTGCCAGCACCCCTCGTGGACACCTAAATGAAAAACTGTTTTTT
CDR3aa: CASTPRGHLNEKLFF

d_gene: TRBD1
j_gene: TRBJ1-1
abundance: many
v_gene: TRBV6-1
CDR3nt: TGTGCCAGCAGTGACCAGGACAGGGCGAACACTGAAGCTTTCTTT
CDR3aa: CASSDQDRANTEAFF

d_gene: NA
j_gene: TRBJ2-7
abundance: NA
v_gene: TRBV27
CDR3nt: TGTGCCACCACGGGAGACGGCTACGAGCAGTACTTC
CDR3aa: CATTGDGYEQYF

d_gene: NA
j_gene: TRBJ2-1
abundance: many
v_gene: TRBV12-5
CDR3nt: TGTGCTAGTGGTTTTTGGAGGGGAAGCTCCTACAATGAGCAGTTCTTC
CDR3aa: CASGFWRGSSYNEQFF

d_gene: NA
j_gene: TRBJ1-1
abundance: NA
v_gene: TRBV6-1
CDR3nt: TGTGCCAGCAGAGATCGTTTATCAGCTAACACTGAAGCTTTCTTT
CDR3aa: CASRDRLSANTEAFF

d_gene: NA
j_gene: TRBJ1-5
abundance: many
v_gene: TRBV18
CDR3nt: TGTGCCAGCTCACCCTCACAGGTGAGCAATCAGCCCCAGCATTTT
CDR3aa: CASSPSQVSNQPQHF

d_gene: NA
j_gene: TRBJ2-2
abundance: NA
v_gene: TRBV7-9
CDR3nt: TGTGCCAGCAGCCCAGACGTCGGGGAGCTGTTTTTT
CDR3aa: CASSPDVGELFF

d_gene: NA
j_gene: TRBJ1-3
abundance: NA
v_gene: TRBV12-3/TRBV12-4
CDR3nt: TGTGCCAGCGGGATGGGAAACACCATATATTTT
CDR3aa: CASGMGNTIYF

d_gene: NA
j_gene: TRBJ2-7
abundance: many
v_gene: TRBV28
CDR3nt: TGTGCCAGCACCCCTCGCCAGGGTCTATACTCCTACGAGCAGTACTTC
CDR3aa: CASTPRQGLYSYEQYF

d_gene: NA
j_gene: TRBJ2-7
abundance: few
v_gene: TRBV20-1
CDR3nt: TGCAGTGCCACTAAAAGCTACGAGCAGTACTTC
CDR3aa: CSATKSYEQYF

d_gene: TRBD2
j_gene: TRBJ2-7
abundance: many
v_gene: TRBV27
CDR3nt: TGTGCCAGCAAAAATAGCGGGAGGAGAACCTACGAGCAGTACTTC
CDR3aa: CASKNSGRRTYEQYF

d_gene: NA
j_gene: TRBJ2-5
abundance: many
v_gene: TRBV28
CDR3nt: TGTGCCAGCAACATGGGCGGGCCACGAGAGACCCAGTACTTC
CDR3aa: CASNMGGPRETQYF

d_gene: TRBD2
j_gene: TRBJ2-1
abundance: many
v_gene: TRBV28
CDR3nt: TGTGCCAGCAGAGGGACTAGCGGGAGATTGGATGAGCAGTTCTTC
CDR3aa: CASRGTSGRLDEQFF

d_gene: TRBD2
j_gene: TRBJ2-1
abundance: many
v_gene: TRBV12-3/TRBV12-4
CDR3nt: TGTGCCAGCAGTCCCCCCGCTAGCGGGACCCACAATGAGCAGTTCTTC
CDR3aa: CASSPPASGTHNEQFF

d_gene: TRBD2
j_gene: TRBJ2-2
abundance: NA
v_gene: TRBV10-3
CDR3nt: TGTGCCATCGCGGGACTAGCGGGGGCCGGGGAGCTGTTTTTT
CDR3aa: CAIAGLAGAGELFF

d_gene: TRBD2
j_gene: TRBJ2-7
abundance: many
v_gene: TRBV3-1
CDR3nt: TGTGCCAGCAGCCCTCGAGCGGGAGGTCTATACGAGCAGTACTTC
CDR3aa: CASSPRAGGLYEQYF

d_gene: TRBD2
j_gene: TRBJ2-1
abundance: once
v_gene: TRBV19
CDR3nt: TGTGCCAGTAGTATCTTGGCTGGCGGGAGATCCTACAATGAGCAGTTCTTC
CDR3aa: CASSILAGGRSYNEQFF

d_gene: TRBD2
j_gene: TRBJ2-3
abundance: few
v_gene: TRBV11-2
CDR3nt: TGTGCCAGCAGCCCGGGACTAGTTCCAGATACGCAGTATTTT
CDR3aa: CASSPGLVPDTQYF

d_gene: NA
j_gene: TRBJ2-4
abundance: few
v_gene: TRBV11-2
CDR3nt: TGTGCCAGCAGTTATACCTCGGCCCTAGCCAAAAACATTCAGTACTTC
CDR3aa: CASSYTSALAKNIQYF

d_gene: TRBD1
j_gene: TRBJ2-4
abundance: few
v_gene: TRBV28
CDR3nt: TGTGCCAGCAGTTTATGGGTGCAGGGGGTGGCGACCAAAAACATTCAGTACTTC
CDR3aa: CASSLWVQGVATKNIQYF

d_gene: NA
j_gene: TRBJ2-7
abundance: NA
v_gene: TRBV6-5
CDR3nt: TGTGCCAGCAGTTTCATCGTGGGGGCTGGCGAGCAGTACTTC
CDR3aa: CASSFIVGAGEQYF

d_gene: NA
j_gene: TRBJ1-5
abundance: few
v_gene: TRBV19
CDR3nt: TGTGCCAGTAGTATGGGCAGTTATAGCAATCAGCCCCAGCATTTT
CDR3aa: CASSMGSYSNQPQHF

d_gene: NA
j_gene: TRBJ1-1
abundance: many
v_gene: TRBV28
CDR3nt: TGTGCCACCGACTCAATGGGCAGCTCGAACACTGAAGCTTTCTTT
CDR3aa: CATDSMGSSNTEAFF

d_gene: NA
j_gene: TRBJ2-7
abundance: many
v_gene: TRBV6-5
CDR3nt: TGTGCCAGCAGTTACAGTGCGGGGTACTCCGAGCAGTACTTC
CDR3aa: CASSYSAGYSEQYF

d_gene: NA
j_gene: TRBJ1-5
abundance: many
v_gene: TRBV2
CDR3nt: TGTGCCAGCAGTGAACAACAGATGAATCAGCCCCAGCATTTT
CDR3aa: CASSEQQMNQPQHF

d_gene: NA
j_gene: TRBJ2-3
abundance: many
v_gene: TRBV7-8
CDR3nt: TGTGCCAGCAGCTTAGTTTCCGGATCTAGCACAGATACGCAGTATTTT
CDR3aa: CASSLVSGSSTDTQYF

d_gene: TRBD1
j_gene: TRBJ1-2
abundance: few
v_gene: TRBV18
CDR3nt: TGTGCCAGCTCACCGTTACTAACAGGGGGTAGCTATGGCTACACCTTC
CDR3aa: CASSPLLTGGSYGYTF

d_gene: TRBD1
j_gene: TRBJ1-1
abundance: few
v_gene: TRBV6-1
CDR3nt: TGTGCCAGCAGTGGACAGGGGGGCGCTGAAGCTTTCTTT
CDR3aa: CASSGQGGAEAFF

d_gene: TRBD1
j_gene: TRBJ1-1
abundance: NA
v_gene: TRBV2
CDR3nt: TGTGCCAGCAGTTTACAGGGGGCTGCGAACACTGAAGCTTTCTTT
CDR3aa: CASSLQGAANTEAFF

d_gene: TRBD1
j_gene: TRBJ1-1
abundance: many
v_gene: TRBV6-2/TRBV6-3
CDR3nt: TGTGCCAGCACCCCGGGACAGATGAACACTGAAGCTTTCTTT
CDR3aa: CASTPGQMNTEAFF

d_gene: TRBD2
j_gene: TRBJ2-1
abundance: NA
v_gene: TRBV19
CDR3nt: TGTGCCAGTAGTATCGGGACTACTAATGAGCAGTTCTTC
CDR3aa: CASSIGTTNEQFF

d_gene: TRBD2
j_gene: TRBJ2-1
abundance: many
v_gene: TRBV7-2
CDR3nt: TGTGCCAGCAGCATCGGGACTAGCGGGGGCGATGAGCAGTTCTTC
CDR3aa: CASSIGTSGGDEQFF

d_gene: TRBD2
j_gene: TRBJ2-2
abundance: NA
v_gene: TRBV6-1
CDR3nt: TGTGCCAGCAGGTCCGGGACTAGCGGAACCGGGGAGCTGTTTTTT
CDR3aa: CASRSGTSGTGELFF

d_gene: NA
j_gene: TRBJ2-5
abundance: many
v_gene: TRBV28
CDR3nt: TGTGCCAGCAGTCCAACAGGAGTGGAGGAGACCCAGTACTTC
CDR3aa: CASSPTGVEETQYF

d_gene: NA
j_gene: TRBJ2-1
abundance: many
v_gene: TRBV28
CDR3nt: TGTGCCAGCAGTCTAGACAGGTTATTCCAGTTCTTC
CDR3aa: CASSLDRLFQFF

d_gene: NA
j_gene: TRBJ2-1
abundance: many
v_gene: TRBV11-2
CDR3nt: TGTGCCAGCAGCCCCACAGGGAACCCCAATGAGCAGTTCTTC
CDR3aa: CASSPTGNPNEQFF